This is a list of T cell receptor beta chains from one sample in a study of vaccination and CD4 T cells after COVID-19. TCRdb ran MiXCR on the PCR reads and lists one entry per CDR3 protein. The data show about 18,000 distinct CDR3 sequences, less than 65% seen once. The sequenced sample was CD4+ T cells from blood, obtained after SARS-CoV-2 vaccination. The receptors shown here come from a human donor who had recovered from COVID-19. CDR3s include the opening cysteine and the closing phenylalanine or tryptophan. A D gene is named only where the DNA matches it firmly. Clone size appears in some rows only: once, few, many, or a class for an expanded clone.

D gene	clone size	V gene	J gene	CDR3 DNA	CDR3 protein
.	few	TRBV19	TRBJ2-2	TGTGCCAGTAGTGAGGCTGGGGAGCTGTTTTTT	CASSEAGELFF
.	.	TRBV12-3/TRBV12-4	TRBJ2-1	TGTGCCAGCAGTTCAAACAGGGTCGTATTCCGTAATGAGCAGTTCTTC	CASSSNRVVFRNEQFF
.	.	TRBV5-1	TRBJ2-1	TGCGCCAGCAGCTTGGGTGAGGGCTACAATGAGCAGTTCTTC	CASSLGEGYNEQFF
.	.	TRBV7-9	TRBJ1-3	TGTGCCAGCAGCTTAGGGGTCAACTCTGGAAACACCATATATTTT	CASSLGVNSGNTIYF
TRBD1	.	TRBV4-1	TRBJ1-6	TGCGCCAGCCGGGACAGGGGCGCTTCACCCCTCCACTTT	CASRDRGASPLHF
.	.	TRBV30	TRBJ1-1	TGTGCCTCCACGCCGCACACTGAAGCTTTCTTT	CASTPHTEAFF
.	.	TRBV25-1	TRBJ2-3	TGTGCCAGCAGTGAGCGCCGGGTAACAGATACGCAGTATTTT	CASSERRVTDTQYF
TRBD2	few	TRBV20-1	TRBJ2-3	TGCAGTGCTACTAGGACTAGCGGGAGTTCCGCAGATACGCAGTATTTT	CSATRTSGSSADTQYF
.	.	TRBV6-1	TRBJ2-2	TGTGCCAGCAGTGAAAGACGGATGAACACCGGGGAGCTGTTTTTT	CASSERRMNTGELFF
.	.	TRBV2	TRBJ1-1	TGTGCCAGCAGCGTCAGGTCCGTGAGGTCTGAAGCTTTCTTT	CASSVRSVRSEAFF
.	.	TRBV28	TRBJ2-2	TGTGCCAGCACGGGCCCAAACACCGGGGAGCTGTTTTTT	CASTGPNTGELFF
TRBD1	.	TRBV28	TRBJ1-2	TGTGCCAGCAGGTTACAGGGGTTGGAAGGCTACACCTTC	CASRLQGLEGYTF
TRBD2	.	TRBV20-1	TRBJ2-3	TGCAGTGCTCCGAATAGCGGGAGGGGCACAGATACGCAGTATTTT	CSAPNSGRGTDTQYF
TRBD1	.	TRBV19	TRBJ1-6	TGTGCCAGTAGTATCCAGGGGGTAGGCTCACCCCCCCACTTT	CASSIQGVGSPPHF
.	.	TRBV29-1	TRBJ2-3	TGCAGCGTTTCTCCGGGACAACTAACAGATACGCAGTATTTT	CSVSPGQLTDTQYF
.	.	TRBV6-1	TRBJ1-5	TGTGCCAGCAGCAATACTTGGGGCCAGCCCCAGCATTTT	CASSNTWGQPQHF
.	.	TRBV28	TRBJ1-1	TGTGCCAGCAGTTTAATCGGGGGCGCGGGTGCTTTCTTT	CASSLIGGAGAFF
.	.	TRBV6-5	TRBJ2-1	TGTGCCAGCAGTTACGCGGGAACCTACAATGAGCAGTTCTTC	CASSYAGTYNEQFF
.	.	TRBV3-1	TRBJ1-4	TGTGCCAGCGAAGGGAGAGGGAATGAAAAACTGTTTTTT	CASEGRGNEKLFF
.	.	TRBV20-1	TRBJ2-1	TGCAGTGCTAGTCCGGGAGTCGACAATGAGCAGTTCTTC	CSASPGVDNEQFF
TRBD1	few	TRBV19	TRBJ1-5	TGTGCCAGTAACAGGGACAGGGATAGCAATCAGCCCCAGCATTTT	CASNRDRDSNQPQHF
.	.	TRBV7-8	TRBJ1-5	TGTGCCAGCAGCTTCGGGTCTCGCGCGAATCAGCCCCAGCATTTT	CASSFGSRANQPQHF
TRBD2	few	TRBV27	TRBJ2-3	TGTGCCAGCAGTTCCCCCACTAGCGGGAGACATACGCAGTATTTT	CASSSPTSGRHTQYF
.	.	TRBV7-9	TRBJ2-7	TGTGCCAGCAGCTCAGTCGGCTACGAGCAGTACTTC	CASSSVGYEQYF
.	.	TRBV18	TRBJ1-2	TGTGCCAGCTCACCAAATACAGGGCAGGGTGGCTATGGCTACACCTTC	CASSPNTGQGGYGYTF
.	once	TRBV30	TRBJ1-1	TGTGCCTGGAGTGTACGGCTGGGTTGGGCTGAAGCTTTCTTT	CAWSVRLGWAEAFF
TRBD2	.	TRBV5-1	TRBJ2-5	TGCGCCAGCAGCTGGAGGGGTAGCGGGAGTATTTTAGAGACCCAGTACTTC	CASSWRGSGSILETQYF
.	few	TRBV15	TRBJ2-1	TGTGCCACCAGCAGAGTAGGTAGCCTTTCCTACAATGAGCAGTTCTTC	CATSRVGSLSYNEQFF
.	.	TRBV6-1	TRBJ2-1	TGTGCCAGCAGTACGGTACCGGGCACTACAAGTGAGCAGTTCTTC	CASSTVPGTTSEQFF
.	.	TRBV20-1	TRBJ2-3	TGCAGTGCTCCGGACAACACAGATACGCAGTATTTT	CSAPDNTDTQYF
TRBD1	.	TRBV28	TRBJ1-6	TGTGCCAGCGGGGCGCCGCTCGGGACAGGGGGTTCACCCCTCCACTTT	CASGAPLGTGGSPLHF
.	.	TRBV28	TRBJ2-5	TGTGCCAGCAGGTCGGGTGGGGAGACCCAGTACTTC	CASRSGGETQYF
.	.	TRBV7-9	TRBJ2-7	TGTGCCAGCAGCTTAAACTCAGGTTCACCCGAGCAGTACTTC	CASSLNSGSPEQYF
.	.	TRBV21-1	TRBJ2-6	TGTGCCAGCAGCAATGGCCCCGTGGGTCTGTGGGGTGCACTCCGGGACTCTGGGGCCAACGTCCTGACTTTC	CASSNGPVGLWGALRDSGANVLTF
.	.	TRBV20-1	TRBJ2-3	TGCAGTCCCCCGGGTCTATTCACAGATACGCAGTATTTT	CSPPGLFTDTQYF
.	.	TRBV11-2	TRBJ2-3	TGTGCCAGCAGCGAGCCGATGTCACTTACAGATACGCAGTATTTT	CASSEPMSLTDTQYF
.	few	TRBV20-1	TRBJ2-3	TGCAGTGCTCCCGACTACCTAAGCACAGATACGCAGTATTTT	CSAPDYLSTDTQYF
TRBD1	few	TRBV6-4	TRBJ2-3	TGTGCCAGCAGTGACTCGACAGGGGGCCCAGATACGCAGTATTTT	CASSDSTGGPDTQYF
TRBD2	.	TRBV2	TRBJ2-1	TGTGCCAGCAGTTTTGGGACTAGCGGGACATCCTACAATGAGCAGTTCTTC	CASSFGTSGTSYNEQFF
.	.	TRBV18	TRBJ2-5	TGTGCCAGCTCACCACCGACCAGCGGAGCGGGCGAGACCCAGTACTTC	CASSPPTSGAGETQYF
.	.	TRBV19	TRBJ2-1	TGTGCCAGTAGTATTATCGGGAGAGCGCACAATGAGCAGTTCTTC	CASSIIGRAHNEQFF
.	few	TRBV19	TRBJ1-5	TGTGCCAGTAGTACCGGGACAACTTATCAGCCCCAGCATTTT	CASSTGTTYQPQHF
.	.	TRBV7-2	TRBJ1-1	TGTGCCAGCAGTCCTCCCCGGGGAGCTTTCTTT	CASSPPRGAFF
.	.	TRBV20-1	TRBJ2-7	TGCAGTGCTAGACGGGGAAACGAGCAGTACTTC	CSARRGNEQYF
TRBD1	.	TRBV10-3	TRBJ1-1	TGTGCCATCAGTGAGTCCTCAAGGGGGCGGGTCACTGAAGCTTTCTTT	CAISESSRGRVTEAFF
.	few	TRBV6-5	TRBJ1-5	TGTGCCAGCAGTTCCGGCGATCAGCCCCAGCATTTT	CASSSGDQPQHF
.	.	TRBV7-3	TRBJ1-5	TGTGCCAGCAGCTACCGGGGAGGTAGCAATCAGCCCCAGCATTTT	CASSYRGGSNQPQHF
TRBD2	.	TRBV30	TRBJ2-1	TGTGCCTGGAGTGCCGGGACTAGCGGCGATGAGCAGTTCTTC	CAWSAGTSGDEQFF
TRBD1	.	TRBV28	TRBJ1-5	TGTGCCAGCAATCCACAGGGGAATCAGCCCCAGCATTTT	CASNPQGNQPQHF
.	.	TRBV7-3	TRBJ1-2	TGTGCCAGCAGCCTAAAGGGGAGGGGCTACACCTTC	CASSLKGRGYTF
.	few	TRBV7-9	TRBJ1-5	TGTGCCAGCAGCTTAGATGTTCAGCCCCAGCATTTT	CASSLDVQPQHF
.	.	TRBV7-7	TRBJ2-5	TGTGCCAGCAGCTTAAATCCGGGTACTGTGGCGGAGACCCAGTACTTC	CASSLNPGTVAETQYF
.	.	TRBV7-2	TRBJ2-5	TGTGCCAGCAGCTTGGGGCAAGAAGAGACCCAGTACTTC	CASSLGQEETQYF
TRBD2	.	TRBV7-9	TRBJ2-3	TGTGCCAGCAGGTCCGCGGGGGGCCGAGCGACGGATACGCAGTATTTT	CASRSAGGRATDTQYF
TRBD2	.	TRBV20-1	TRBJ2-3	TGCAGTGCTGGGACTAGCGGCACAGATACGCAGTATTTT	CSAGTSGTDTQYF
TRBD2	.	TRBV6-1	TRBJ2-7	TGTGCCAGCAGTGAATTTACTAGCGTATCCTACGAGCAGTACTTC	CASSEFTSVSYEQYF
.	few	TRBV7-9	TRBJ1-1	TGTGCCGTACGGGTGTCGGACACTGAAGCTTTCTTT	CAVRVSDTEAFF